This T cell receptor beta chain was sequenced for a study of blood T cell repertoires in COVID-19. Turning to the study itself: Whether acute or convalescent, the COVID-19 samples came from the United States, Italy and Spain.

In the authors' workflow: Cell counts per sample came from amplifying reference gene primers. Produced via immunoSEQ multiplex PCR; TCRdb's table is partial and in-frame only. The DNA was the basis for D and trimming; V, J and clone size are from that table. The sample holds over 200,000 clones, over 75% seen once. The CDR3 has 13 residues. J was trimmed by 6 bases and V by 1 base; bases with no gene match: 3. Self-reported history from a screening survey and questionnaire set each donor's cohort. The sequence was collected from a woman aged 45-59 years who had recovered from COVID-19. This chain links TRBV12-3 or TRBV12-4 with TRBJ2-7, with 7 bases lining up with TRBD1. Sequenced material: PBMCs or T cells enriched from blood (not recorded which). The CDR3 sequence: CASSLVTGSEQYF. CDR3 nucleotide sequence: TGTGCCAGCAGTTTAGTGACAGGGAGCGAGCAGTACTTC.